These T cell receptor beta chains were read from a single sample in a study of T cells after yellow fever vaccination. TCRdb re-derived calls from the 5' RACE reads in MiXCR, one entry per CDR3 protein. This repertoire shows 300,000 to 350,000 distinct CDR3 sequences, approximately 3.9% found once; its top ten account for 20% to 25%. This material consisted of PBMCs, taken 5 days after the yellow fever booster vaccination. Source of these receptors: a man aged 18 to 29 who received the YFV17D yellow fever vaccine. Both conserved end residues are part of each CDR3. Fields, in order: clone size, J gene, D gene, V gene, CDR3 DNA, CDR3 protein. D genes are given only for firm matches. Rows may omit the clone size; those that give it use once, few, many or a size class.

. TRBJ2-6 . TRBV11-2 TGTGCCAGCAGCTTAGATGAAGGGGACGGGGCCAACGTCCTGACTTTC CASSLDEGDGANVLTF
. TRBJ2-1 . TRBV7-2 TGTGCCAGCAGCCACCGGGGGACCTACAATGAGCAGTTCTTC CASSHRGTYNEQFF
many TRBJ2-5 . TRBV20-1 TGCAGTGCTAGGGGAATGACCCAGTACTTC CSARGMTQYF
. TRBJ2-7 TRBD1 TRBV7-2 TGTGCCAGCAGCCTTCAGACAGGGAACGAGCAGTACTTC CASSLQTGNEQYF
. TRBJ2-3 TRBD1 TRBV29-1 TGCAGCCTTTGGCTGGCGGGACAGGGGTCCACAGATACGCAGTATTTT CSLWLAGQGSTDTQYF
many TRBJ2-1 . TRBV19 TGTGCCAGTAGTATTGCGGGGCAGCAGCAGTTCTTC CASSIAGQQQFF
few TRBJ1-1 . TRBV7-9 TGTGCCAGCAGCGCCTCGCTTGGGGGCACTGAAGCTTTCTTT CASSASLGGTEAFF
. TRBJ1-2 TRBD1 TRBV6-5 TGTGCCAGCAGCGTAGCCGGGACAGGGGGCGCGTATGATGGCTACACCTTC CASSVAGTGGAYDGYTF
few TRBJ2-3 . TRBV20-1 TGCAGTGCTAGGAGCGGCGAGGGCCTGGATACGCAGTATTTT CSARSGEGLDTQYF
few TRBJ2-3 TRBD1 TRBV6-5 TGTGCCAGCACCAGAACAGGGGAAACAGATACGCAGTATTTT CASTRTGETDTQYF
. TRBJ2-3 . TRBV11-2 TGTGCCAGCAGTTGGGGAGTGCTCACAGATACGCAGTATTTT CASSWGVLTDTQYF
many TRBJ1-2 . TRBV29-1 TGCAGCGTTGACGACGGAATGGGTGGCTACACCTTC CSVDDGMGGYTF
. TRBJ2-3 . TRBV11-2 TGTGCCAGCAGCTGGGGCCCTAACGGGGATACGCAGTATTTT CASSWGPNGDTQYF
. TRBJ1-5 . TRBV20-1 TGCAGTGCTTATACTCAAGCCCATCAGCCCCAGCATTTT CSAYTQAHQPQHF
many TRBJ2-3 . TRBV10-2 TGCGCCAGCAGTGAGATAGCAGCCCCAGATACGCAGTATTTT CASSEIAAPDTQYF
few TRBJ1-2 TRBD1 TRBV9 TGTGCCAGCAGCTCCCGGGTTGGGACAGGGGAAGGCTACACCTTC CASSSRVGTGEGYTF
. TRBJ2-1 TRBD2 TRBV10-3 TGTGCCATCAGTGAGTCAGGGACTAGCGGGGACGAGCAGTTCTTC CAISESGTSGDEQFF
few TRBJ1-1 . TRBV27 TGTGCCAGCAGACCGATTGGGGGATCCGGAGCTTTCTTT CASRPIGGSGAFF
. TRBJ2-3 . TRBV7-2 TGTGCCAGCAGCTTAGTCTTCAATGCAGATACGCAGTATTTT CASSLVFNADTQYF
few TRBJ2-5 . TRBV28 TGTGCCAGCAGTCCCCCTGGGGAAGGGCCTGGTGACCAGTACTTC CASSPPGEGPGDQYF
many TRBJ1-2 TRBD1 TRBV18 TGTGCCAGCTCACCCCGGGACAGTGCTGATGGCTACACCTTC CASSPRDSADGYTF
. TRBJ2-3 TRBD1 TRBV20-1 TGCAGTGCTAGAGACCCCGGACAGGGAGGAGGAGATACGCAGTATTTT CSARDPGQGGGDTQYF
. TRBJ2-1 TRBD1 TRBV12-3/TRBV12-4 TGTGCCAGCAGACCTGACAGGGGGTACAATGAGCAGTTCTTC CASRPDRGYNEQFF
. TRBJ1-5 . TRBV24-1 TGTGCCACCGCCACCCTAAGGGGCGATCAGCCCCAGCATTTT CATATLRGDQPQHF
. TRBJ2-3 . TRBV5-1 TGCGCCAGCAGCTTACGGGCTGGGCGCACAGATACGCAGTATTTT CASSLRAGRTDTQYF
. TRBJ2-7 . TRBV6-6 TGTGCCAGCAGTTACTTGTGGGACGAATCCTACGAGCAGTACTTC CASSYLWDESYEQYF
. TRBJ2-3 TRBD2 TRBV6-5 TGTGCCAGCAGTTTGGGACTAGCGGGGGCCACAACTTTAAATACGCAGTATTTT CASSLGLAGATTLNTQYF
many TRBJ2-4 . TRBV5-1 TGCGCCAGCAGCTTTGGAAACATTCAGTACTTC CASSFGNIQYF
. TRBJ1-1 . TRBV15 TGTGCCACCAGCAGAGCCAGGGCGGGAACTGAAGCTTTCTTT CATSRARAGTEAFF
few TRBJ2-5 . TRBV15 TGTGCCACCAGCAGAGCCCTAGAAGAGACCCAGTACTTC CATSRALEETQYF
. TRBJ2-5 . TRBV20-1 TGCAGTGCTAGAGATTGGAGTCAAGAGACCCAGTACTTC CSARDWSQETQYF
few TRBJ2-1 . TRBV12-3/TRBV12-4 TGTGCCAGCAGTTTGGGCCGGGGGACTTACAATGAGCAGTTCTTC CASSLGRGTYNEQFF
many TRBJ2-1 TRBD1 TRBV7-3 TGTGCCAGCAGCTTAGCCGGGACAGTTGCCAATGAGCAGTTCTTC CASSLAGTVANEQFF
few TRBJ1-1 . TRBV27 TGTGCCAGCAGTTTCGGGGGGGCGAACACTGAAGCTTTCTTT CASSFGGANTEAFF
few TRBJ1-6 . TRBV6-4 TGTGCCAGCAGTGAGGCAGATACAAATTCACCCCTCCACTTT CASSEADTNSPLHF
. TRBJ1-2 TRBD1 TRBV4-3 TGCGCCAGCAGCCATTGGTCAGGGGGAAACTATGGCTACACCTTC CASSHWSGGNYGYTF
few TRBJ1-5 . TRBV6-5 TGTGCCAGCAGTTACGGTCCTCGGGATAGCAATCAGCCCCAGCATTTT CASSYGPRDSNQPQHF
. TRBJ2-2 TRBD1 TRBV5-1 TGCGCCAGCAGCTCCGGACAGGGCAGCGGGGAGCTGTTTTTT CASSSGQGSGELFF
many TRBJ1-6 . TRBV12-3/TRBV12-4 TGTGCCAGCAGCTATCAAGGGACGGCCTATAATTCACCCCTCCACTTT CASSYQGTAYNSPLHF
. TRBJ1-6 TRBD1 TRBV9 TGTGCCAGCAGCGTAGAACAGGGGGCTGTCAATTCACCCCTCCACTTT CASSVEQGAVNSPLHF
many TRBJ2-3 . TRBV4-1 TGCGCCAGCAGCGGGGGCGCAGGGGATACGCAGTATTTT CASSGGAGDTQYF
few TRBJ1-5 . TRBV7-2 TGTGCCAGCAGCTCGAACAGGAGTCGGGGCAATCAGCCCCAGCATTTT CASSSNRSRGNQPQHF
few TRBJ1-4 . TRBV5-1 TGCGCCAGCAGCCGCCGTCCACAGGGTCAGGGAGAAAAACTGTTTTTT CASSRRPQGQGEKLFF
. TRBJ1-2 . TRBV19 TGTGCCAGTAGTATAGTTTCTGGGGACGGAGGAATCTATGGCTACACCTTC CASSIVSGDGGIYGYTF
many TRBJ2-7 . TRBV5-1 TGCGCCAGCAGCCTGACTGCAAACTACGAGCAGTACTTC CASSLTANYEQYF
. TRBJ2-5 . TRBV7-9 TGTGCCAGCAGCTTAAATCAGGGAACAGAGACCCAGTACTTC CASSLNQGTETQYF
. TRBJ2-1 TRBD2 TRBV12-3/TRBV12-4 TGTGCCAGCAGTTTACGTCCCGGACTAGCGGGGTCCAATGAGCAGTTCTTC CASSLRPGLAGSNEQFF
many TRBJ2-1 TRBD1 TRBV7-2 TGTGCCAGCAGCGCGGACAGGGGGCTATTGAATGAGCAGTTCTTC CASSADRGLLNEQFF
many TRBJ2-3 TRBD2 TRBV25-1 TGTGCCAGCAGTGAATATCAAGGGAGCGGGGGCACAGATACGCAGTATTTT CASSEYQGSGGTDTQYF
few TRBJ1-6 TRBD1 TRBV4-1 TGCGCCAGCAGCCTAGGACAGGGGCTTTCCGTTAATTCACCCCTCCACTTT CASSLGQGLSVNSPLHF
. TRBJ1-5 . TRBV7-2 TGTGCCAGCAGCTTAGCGCTAAACCTAAATCAGCCCCAGCATTTT CASSLALNLNQPQHF
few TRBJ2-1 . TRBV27 TGTGCCAGCAGGAGAATGGCTGGGAATGAGCAGTTCTTC CASRRMAGNEQFF
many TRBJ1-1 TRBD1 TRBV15 TGTGCCACCAGCCCCCTGACAGGGGTCAACACTGAAGCTTTCTTT CATSPLTGVNTEAFF
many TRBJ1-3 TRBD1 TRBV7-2 TGTGCCAGCAGCCGCCCCTCGACAGGGTTCGGAAACACCATATATTTT CASSRPSTGFGNTIYF
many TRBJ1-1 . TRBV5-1 TGCGCCAGCAGCCAAAAGGGCACTGAAGCTTTCTTT CASSQKGTEAFF
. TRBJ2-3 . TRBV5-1 TGCGCCAGCAGCTTGGGTCGGGGGGCCCAAGATACGCAGTATTTT CASSLGRGAQDTQYF